A single sample gave rise to the 3 T cell receptor beta chains below, sequenced in a study of blood T cell repertoires in COVID-19. Measured with immunoSEQ multiplex PCR; TCRdb has only the in-frame clones, and not every one. The profile covers 100,000 or so clones, with around 86% appearing a single time and roughly 37% taken by the ten largest. Sequences were obtained from peripheral blood. All receptors come from a man aged 80 or over with acute or convalescent COVID-19.

DNA of the CDR3: TGTGCCAGCTCACCGGGCCTTTACAGCGGGAGCGGAGAGACCCAGTACTTC. It yields the protein CASSPGLYSGSGETQYF. J is TRBJ2-5 and V is TRBV18; 8 nucleotides agree with TRBD2. Germline assignment: CDR1 KGHSH and CDR2 LQKENI. Trimming at V came to 3 bases and at J to 4 bases, leaving 13 bases not matched to a gene. CDR3 length equals 17 residues. Supplemented by reference TRBV18 and TRBJ2-5, the full variable domain reads NAGVMQNPRHLVRRRGQEARLRCSPMKGHSHVYWYRQLPEEGLKFMVYLQKENIIDESGMPKERFSAEFPKEGPSILRIQQVVRGDSAAYFCASSPGLYSGSGETQYFGPGTRLLVL.

The CDR3 region is CASREGAHRFF. CDR3 coding DNA: TGTGCCAGCAGGGAGGGGGCGCATCGGTTCTTC. The chain uses TRBV6-5 and TRBJ2-1; D perhaps matches TRBD1 (7 bases). CDR1 MNHEY and CDR2 SVGAGI come from the germline V gene. Trimming shortened V by 6 bases and J by 15 bases, and 15 bases separated the two germline ends. The CDR3 runs 11 residues.

The rearrangement links TRBV4-2 to TRBJ2-3, with D tentatively TRBD1 (6 bases). The CDR3 length is 18 residues. Germline assignment: CDR1 LGHNA and CDR2 YNFKEQ. The germline V and J ends were trimmed by 4 bases and 2 bases, with 22 bases remaining between them. In nucleotides, the CDR3 is TGTGCCAGCAGCCCGACAGGCCCCAGGGCGCAGTTCACAGATACGCAGTATTTT. It codes for CASSPTGPRAQFTDTQYF.